The clone carrying this T cell receptor (beta chain) was observed a handful of times. Its antigen is unknown. These data are taken from a study of T-cell memory formation after mild COVID-19. Study conclusions and caveats: CD4+ clones that contracted lay mainly in CM and EM; CD8+ ones lay in EMRA. The pre-infection memory compartment contained some responding clones, suggesting cross-reactive memory joined.

This CDR3 spans 16 amino acids. Germline-derived CDR1 and CDR2 are DFQATT and SNEGSKA (reference sequence). V was pared by 3 bases and J by 3 bases, with 9 bases of the junction left unmatched. TCRdb re-analysed the 5' RACE reads in MiXCR, keeping a single row per CDR3 protein. The table has fewer than 400,000 distinct CDR3 sequences, over 10% seen once. The TCR originated in a man younger than 30 who had mild COVID-19 (a few samples of this study predate the infection). Cell type and time point are not known. This chain links TRBV20-1 with TRBJ2-2; 8 nucleotides line up with TRBD2. The material sequenced was PBMCs or a T cell subset sorted from them (not recorded which). For the CDR3, the DNA is TGCAGTGCTAGGGGTCAGCGGGGGCCCCACACCGGGGAGCTGTTTTTT. Protein sequence: CSARGQRGPHTGELFF.